This T cell receptor (beta chain) was profiled in a study of regulatory T cells in long-lasting Graves disease. The ends were cut back, 6 bases at V and 8 bases at J, with 17 bases in the middle. Germline loops: CDR1 SGHRS, CDR2 YFSETQ. The CDR3 has 13 residues. This clonotype was counted ten times or more. Both iRepertoire HTBI primers and Arm-PCR of CDR3 regions were used to build the TCR beta libraries. One entry per CDR3 protein results from TCRdb running MiXCR on the multiplex PCR reads. Altogether a few hundred thousand distinct CDR3 sequences are present, over 15% being singletons, with the ten largest covering about 32%. Time point denoted: newly diagnosed GD, antithyroid drugs for less than 3 months. Scientists built the TCR library using RNA that was extracted from PBMCs. EDTA tubes held 9 to 10 milliliters of peripheral blood from each patient. The data also belong to a second study, concerning T cells in Graves' hyperthyroidism and ophthalmopathy. From that study: Within blood appeared most thyroid clonotypes that had expanded above 0.001.

The clonotype originates from a man aged 40-50 years with Graves disease. The chain links TRBV5-1 to TRBJ1-2; D may be TRBD1 (6 bases). The sequencing used peripheral blood mononuclear cells (PBMCs), collected at new diagnosis, from a patient treated with antithyroid drugs. CDR3 bases: TGCGCCAGCAACGAACAGGGAGCGGAGGGCTACACCTTC. The encoded protein is CASNEQGAEGYTF.